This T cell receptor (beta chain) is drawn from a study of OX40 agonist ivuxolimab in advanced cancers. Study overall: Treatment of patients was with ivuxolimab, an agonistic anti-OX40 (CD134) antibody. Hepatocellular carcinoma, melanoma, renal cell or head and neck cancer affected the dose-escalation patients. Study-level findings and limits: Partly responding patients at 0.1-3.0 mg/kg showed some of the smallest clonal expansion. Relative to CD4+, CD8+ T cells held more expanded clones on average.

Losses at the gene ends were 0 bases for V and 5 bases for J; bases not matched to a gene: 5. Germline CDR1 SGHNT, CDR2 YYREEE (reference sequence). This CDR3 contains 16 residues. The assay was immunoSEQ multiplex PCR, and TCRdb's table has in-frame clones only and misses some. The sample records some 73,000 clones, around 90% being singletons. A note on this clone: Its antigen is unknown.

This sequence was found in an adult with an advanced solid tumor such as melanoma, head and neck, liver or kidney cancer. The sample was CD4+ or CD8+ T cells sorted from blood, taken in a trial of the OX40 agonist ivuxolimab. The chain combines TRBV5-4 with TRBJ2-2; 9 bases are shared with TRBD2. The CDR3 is CASSLVGLAGTGELFF. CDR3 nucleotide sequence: TGTGCCAGCAGCTTGGTCGGTCTAGCGGGGACCGGGGAGCTGTTTTTT.